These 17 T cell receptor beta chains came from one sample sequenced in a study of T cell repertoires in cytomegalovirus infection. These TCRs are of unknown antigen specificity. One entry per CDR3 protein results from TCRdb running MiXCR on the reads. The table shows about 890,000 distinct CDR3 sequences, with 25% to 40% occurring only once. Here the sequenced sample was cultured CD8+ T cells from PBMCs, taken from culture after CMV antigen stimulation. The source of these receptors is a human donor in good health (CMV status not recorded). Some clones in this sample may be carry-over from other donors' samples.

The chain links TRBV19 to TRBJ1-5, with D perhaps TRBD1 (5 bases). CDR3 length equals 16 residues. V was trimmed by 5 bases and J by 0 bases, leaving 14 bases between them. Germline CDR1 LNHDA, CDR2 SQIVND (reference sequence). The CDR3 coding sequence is TGTGCCAGTAGTGGCAGGGCGGGATATAGCAATCAGCCCCAGCATTTT. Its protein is CASSGRAGYSNQPQHF. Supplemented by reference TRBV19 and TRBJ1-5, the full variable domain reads DGGITQSPKYLFRKEGQNVTLSCEQNLNHDAMYWYRQDPGQGLRLIYYSQIVNDFQKGDIAEGYSVSREKKESFPLTVTSAQKNPTAFYLCASSGRAGYSNQPQHFGDGTRLSIL.

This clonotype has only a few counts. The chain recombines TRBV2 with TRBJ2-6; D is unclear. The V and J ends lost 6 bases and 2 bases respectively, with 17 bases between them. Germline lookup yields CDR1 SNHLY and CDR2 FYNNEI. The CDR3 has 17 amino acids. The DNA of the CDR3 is TGTGCCAGCAGACCACTCCCTACGGTTACTGGGGCCAACGTCCTGACTTTC. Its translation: CASRPLPTVTGANVLTF.

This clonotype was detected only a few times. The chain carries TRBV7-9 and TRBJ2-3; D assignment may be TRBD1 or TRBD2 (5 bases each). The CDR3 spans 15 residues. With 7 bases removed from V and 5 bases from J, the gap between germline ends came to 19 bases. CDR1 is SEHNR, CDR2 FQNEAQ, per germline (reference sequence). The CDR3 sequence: CASNPPRGAGDTQYF. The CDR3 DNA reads TGTGCCAGCAACCCCCCCCGGGGCGCAGGAGATACGCAGTATTTT.

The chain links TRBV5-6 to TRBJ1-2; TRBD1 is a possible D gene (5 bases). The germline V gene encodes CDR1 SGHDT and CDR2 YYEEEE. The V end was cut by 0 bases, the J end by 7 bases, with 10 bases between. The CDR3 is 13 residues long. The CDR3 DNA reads TGTGCCAGCAGCTTGGCCCAGGGTTTTGGCTACACCTTC. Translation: CASSLAQGFGYTF.

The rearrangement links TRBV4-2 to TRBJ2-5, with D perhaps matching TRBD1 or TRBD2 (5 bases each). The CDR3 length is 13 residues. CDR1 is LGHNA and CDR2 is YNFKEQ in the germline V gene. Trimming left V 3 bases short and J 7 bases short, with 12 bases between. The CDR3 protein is CASSQGTPSTQYF. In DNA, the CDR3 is TGTGCCAGCAGCCAGGGGACCCCCTCGACCCAGTACTTC.

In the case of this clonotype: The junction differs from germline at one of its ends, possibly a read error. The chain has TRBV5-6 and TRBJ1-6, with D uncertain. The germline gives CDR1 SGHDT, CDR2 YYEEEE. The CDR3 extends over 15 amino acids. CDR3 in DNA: TGTGCCAGCAACTTGGAAGGGTTCTATAATTCACCCCTCCACTTT. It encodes CASNLEGFYNSPLHF.

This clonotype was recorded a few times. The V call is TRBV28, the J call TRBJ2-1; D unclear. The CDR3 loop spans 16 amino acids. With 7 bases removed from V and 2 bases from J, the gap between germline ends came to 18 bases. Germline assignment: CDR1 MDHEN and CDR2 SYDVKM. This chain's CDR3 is CASILTRITPYNEQFF. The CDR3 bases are TGTGCCAGCATTCTGACCCGGATAACCCCCTACAATGAGCAGTTCTTC. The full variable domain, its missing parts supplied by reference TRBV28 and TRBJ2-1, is DVKVTQSSRYLVKRTGEKVFLECVQDMDHENMFWYRQDPGLGLRLIYFSYDVKMKEKGDIPEGYSVSREKKERFSLILESASTNQTSMYLCASILTRITPYNEQFFGPGTRLTVL.

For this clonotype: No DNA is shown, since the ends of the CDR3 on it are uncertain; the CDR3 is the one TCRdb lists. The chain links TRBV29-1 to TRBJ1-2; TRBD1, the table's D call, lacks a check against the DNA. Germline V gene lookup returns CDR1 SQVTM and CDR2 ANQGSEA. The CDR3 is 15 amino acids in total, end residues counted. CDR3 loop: CSSWGAGRKNYGCTF.

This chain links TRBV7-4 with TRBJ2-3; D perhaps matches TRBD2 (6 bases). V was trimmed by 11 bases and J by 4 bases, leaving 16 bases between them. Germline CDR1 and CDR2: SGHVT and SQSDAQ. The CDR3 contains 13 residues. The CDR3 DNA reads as TGTGCCGGGGGGACCCAGAACGCAGATACGCAGTATTTT. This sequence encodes CAGGTQNADTQYF.

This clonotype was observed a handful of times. The CDR3 nucleotides read TGTGCCATCAGCGCTCCGGGTGGCGAGCAGTACGTC. As protein: CAISAPGGEQYV. The rearrangement uses TRBV10-3 and TRBJ2-7; D is ambiguous. Trimming took off 6 bases at V and 6 bases at J, with 12 bases between the two ends. Per the germline V gene, CDR1 is ENHRY and CDR2 is SYGVKD. The CDR3 is 12 amino acids.

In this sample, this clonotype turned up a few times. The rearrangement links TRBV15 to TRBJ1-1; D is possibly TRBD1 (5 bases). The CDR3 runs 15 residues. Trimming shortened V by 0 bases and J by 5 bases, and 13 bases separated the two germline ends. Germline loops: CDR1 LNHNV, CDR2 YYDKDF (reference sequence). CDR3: CATSRDRAGKTEAFF. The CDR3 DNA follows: TGTGCCACCAGCAGAGATCGGGCAGGGAAAACTGAAGCTTTCTTT.

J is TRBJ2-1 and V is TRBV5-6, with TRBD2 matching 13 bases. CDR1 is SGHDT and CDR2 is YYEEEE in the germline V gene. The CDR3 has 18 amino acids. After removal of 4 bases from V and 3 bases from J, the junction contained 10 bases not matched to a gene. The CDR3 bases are TGTGCCAGCAGCCCGGGACTAGCGGGGATTACCAACTACAATGAGCAGTTCTTC. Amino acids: CASSPGLAGITNYNEQFF.

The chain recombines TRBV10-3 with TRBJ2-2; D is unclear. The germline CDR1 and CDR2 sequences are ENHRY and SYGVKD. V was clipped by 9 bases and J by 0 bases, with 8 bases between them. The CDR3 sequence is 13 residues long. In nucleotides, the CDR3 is TGTGCCATTACAACTACGAACACCGGGGAGCTGTTTTTT. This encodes CAITTTNTGELFF.

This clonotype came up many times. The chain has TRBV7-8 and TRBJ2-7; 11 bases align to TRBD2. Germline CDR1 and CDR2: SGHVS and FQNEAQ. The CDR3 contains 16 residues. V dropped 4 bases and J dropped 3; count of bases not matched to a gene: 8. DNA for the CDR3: TGTGCCAGCAGCTCGTTTGGGCTAGCGGGGGGCTACGAGCAGTACGTC. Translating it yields CASSSFGLAGGYEQYV.

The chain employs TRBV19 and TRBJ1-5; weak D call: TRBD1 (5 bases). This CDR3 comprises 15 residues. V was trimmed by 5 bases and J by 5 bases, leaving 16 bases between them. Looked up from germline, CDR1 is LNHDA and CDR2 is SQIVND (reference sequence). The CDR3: CASSRGALIDQPQHF. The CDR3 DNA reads TGTGCCAGTAGTCGAGGGGCGCTCATAGATCAGCCCCAGCATTTT.

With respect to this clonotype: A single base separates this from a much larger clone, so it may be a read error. The CDR3 loop is CAGSLGGTGSNQPQHF. CDR3 DNA: TGTGCCGGCAGCTTAGGGGGGACAGGTAGCAATCAGCCCCAGCATTTT. The genes are TRBV7-6 and TRBJ1-5, with 8 bases lining up with TRBD1. Germline V gene lookup returns CDR1 SGHVS and CDR2 FNYEAQ. The CDR3 extends over 16 amino acids.

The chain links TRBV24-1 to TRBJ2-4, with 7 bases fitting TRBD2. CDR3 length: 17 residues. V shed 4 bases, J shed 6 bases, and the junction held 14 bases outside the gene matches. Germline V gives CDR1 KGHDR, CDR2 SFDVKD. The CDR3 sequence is CATSDRVLLGEGNIQYF. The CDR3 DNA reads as TGTGCCACCAGTGACCGAGTCCTGTTGGGGGAGGGAAACATTCAGTACTTC.